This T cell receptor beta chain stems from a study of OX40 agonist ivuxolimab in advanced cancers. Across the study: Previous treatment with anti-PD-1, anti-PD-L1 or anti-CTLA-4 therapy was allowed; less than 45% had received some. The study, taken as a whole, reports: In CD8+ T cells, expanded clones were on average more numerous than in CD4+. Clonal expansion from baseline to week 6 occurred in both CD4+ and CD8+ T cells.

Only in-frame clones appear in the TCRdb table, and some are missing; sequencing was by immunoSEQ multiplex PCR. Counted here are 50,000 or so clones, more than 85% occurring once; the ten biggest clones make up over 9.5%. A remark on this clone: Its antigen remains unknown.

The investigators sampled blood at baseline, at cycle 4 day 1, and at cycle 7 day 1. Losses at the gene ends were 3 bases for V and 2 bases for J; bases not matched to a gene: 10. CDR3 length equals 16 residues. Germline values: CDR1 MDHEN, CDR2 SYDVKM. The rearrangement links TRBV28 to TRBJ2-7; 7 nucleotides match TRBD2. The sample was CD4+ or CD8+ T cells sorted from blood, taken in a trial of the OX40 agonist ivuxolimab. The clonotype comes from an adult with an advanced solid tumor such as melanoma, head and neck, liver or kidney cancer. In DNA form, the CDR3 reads TGTGCCAGCAGTTTCCTTAGACTAGCAAAACCCTACGAGCAGTACTTC. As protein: CASSFLRLAKPYEQYF.